This TCR beta chain was identified during a study of blood T cells in healthy people across ages. V lost 4 bases to trimming and J lost 4 bases; unmatched junction nucleotides: 5. The CDR3 runs to 17 residues. From germline, CDR1 is SGHTA and CDR2 FQGNSA. Study-level results: CMV infection status of these donors was not known.

The count of this clonotype is one. Its antigen is not known. Sample-barcoded 5' priming and a J-beta primer mix drove a second PCR of roughly 6 to 12 cycles. The template-switch adaptor, which had 12 random nucleotides, put a tag on each cDNA molecule. TCRdb re-analysed the 5' RACE reads in MiXCR, keeping a single row per CDR3 protein. The sample consists of 750,000 to 1,000,000 distinct CDR3 sequences, 29% of them appearing once. The same specimen was also included in a second study, on T cells of mothers and their children. That investigation notes: Three healthy Caucasian mothers and their six children donated. In related and unrelated pairs alike, thymic selection shapes TCR recombination output, with inherited differences minor.

The receptor's source is a woman between 40 and 55 years old in good health. V and J are TRBV7-2 and TRBJ2-1; TRBD2 aligns across 15 bases. Sequencing input: blood. CDR3: CASSSRTSGGAYNEQFF. In nucleotides, the CDR3 is TGTGCCAGCAGCTCCCGGACTAGCGGGGGGGCTTACAATGAGCAGTTCTTC.